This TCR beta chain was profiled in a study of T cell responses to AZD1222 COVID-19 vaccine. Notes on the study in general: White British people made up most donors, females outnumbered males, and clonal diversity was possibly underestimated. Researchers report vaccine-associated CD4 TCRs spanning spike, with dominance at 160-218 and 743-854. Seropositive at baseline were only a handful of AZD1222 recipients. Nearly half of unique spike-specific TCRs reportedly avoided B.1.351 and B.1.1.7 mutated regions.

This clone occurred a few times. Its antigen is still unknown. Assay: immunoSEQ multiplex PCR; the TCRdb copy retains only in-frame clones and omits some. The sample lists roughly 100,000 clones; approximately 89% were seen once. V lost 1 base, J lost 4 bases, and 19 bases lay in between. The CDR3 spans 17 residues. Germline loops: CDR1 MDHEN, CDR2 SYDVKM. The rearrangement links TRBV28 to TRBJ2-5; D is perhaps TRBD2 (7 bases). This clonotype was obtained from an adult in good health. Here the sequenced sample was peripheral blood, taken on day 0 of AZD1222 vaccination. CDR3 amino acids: CASSLLFGGGAIETQYF. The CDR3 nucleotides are TGTGCCAGCAGTTTATTATTCGGTGGGGGGGCCATAGAGACCCAGTACTTC.